The clone carrying this T cell receptor (beta chain) was seen only once. The CDR3 totals 16 residues. Losses at the gene ends were 3 bases for V and 7 bases for J; bases not matched to a gene: 14. CDR1 is MDHEN and CDR2 is SYDVKM in the germline V gene. The sample belongs to a study of blood T cell repertoires in COVID-19. Study-wide background: There were acute and convalescent COVID-19 samples, and they came from the United States, Italy and Spain.

Produced via immunoSEQ multiplex PCR; TCRdb's table is partial and in-frame only. The table records about 190,000 clones, more than 75% of them present only once. V usage is TRBV28 and J usage is TRBJ2-5; 7 positions match TRBD1. The TCR comes from a woman in her sixties or seventies with COVID-19, enrolled during active disease. The material sequenced was peripheral blood. The CDR3 bases are TGTGCCAGCAGTTTGCCAGACAGGGCCTTTAGGAGGACCCAGTACTTC. Protein: CASSLPDRAFRRTQYF. Based on the CDR3 plus reference TRBV28 and TRBJ2-5, the full variable domain is DVKVTQSSRYLVKRTGEKVFLECVQDMDHENMFWYRQDPGLGLRLIYFSYDVKMKEKGDIPEGYSVSREKKERFSLILESASTNQTSMYLCASSLPDRAFRRTQYFGPGTRLLVL.